This T cell receptor (beta chain) was identified during a study of OX40 agonist ivuxolimab in advanced cancers. As concerns this clone: Its matching antigen is unknown.

Study findings and constraints: Expanded peripheral T-cell antigen specificity went undetermined.

Here immunoSEQ multiplex PCR was the method, and the copy in TCRdb shows in-frame clones only, minus some. The data hold approximately 60,000 clones, with around 84% observed a single time. The TCR comes from an adult with an advanced solid tumor such as melanoma, head and neck, liver or kidney cancer. Material: CD4+ or CD8+ T cells sorted from blood, obtained in a trial of the OX40 agonist ivuxolimab.

CDR3 residues: CASSPDWGRGGYTF. DNA of the CDR3: TGTGCCAGCAGCCCGGACTGGGGTCGGGGCGGCTACACCTTC. The chain uses TRBV5-4 and TRBJ1-2, with D perhaps matching TRBD1 (5 bases). The V end lost 4 bases, the J end lost 8 bases, and 18 bases lay between the germline ends. The germline CDR1 and CDR2 sequences are SGHNT and YYREEE (reference sequence). The length of the CDR3 is 14 residues.